This entry describes one T cell receptor (beta chain). The source of the sample is a study of shared clonotypes between healthy human individuals. Assay used: immunoSEQ multiplex PCR; TCRdb lists only in-frame clones, some missing. The profile covers 2 million to 2.5 million clones, with approximately 96% appearing a single time and 0.13% taken by the ten largest. Sequencing was performed on naive CD4+ T cells sorted from blood. Subset noted: CD45RA+ positively selected. The TCR comes from a man aged 18 to 29 in good health.

The CDR3 sequence is CASSHPTEYEQYF. Here the CDR3 DNA reads TGCGCCAGCAGTCACCCGACAGAATACGAGCAGTACTTC. The chain links TRBV23-1 to TRBJ2-7; D is perhaps TRBD1 (5 bases). Being an ORF, TRBV23-1 has a function that is uncertain. The CDR3 loop spans 13 amino acids. Trimming removed 3 bases from V and 4 bases from J, with 10 bases in between.